This T cell receptor beta chain was found in a study of blood T cell repertoires in COVID-19. Study details: Italy, Spain and the United States were the sources of the convalescent and acute COVID-19 samples. The analysed material was cDNA or gDNA that came from T cells, B-cell-depleted T cells, or PBMCs.

Per germline, CDR1 MNHEY and CDR2 SVGEGT. This CDR3 comprises 16 residues. Trimming cost V 2 bases and J 3 bases; bases outside gene matches: 5. Authors' methods: Estimated nucleated cell counts came from reference gene primer amplification. The table came from immunoSEQ multiplex PCR; TCRdb's copy has only in-frame clones and leaves some out. For V, J and clone size, that table is used; D and trimming come from the DNA. The sample includes nearly 55,000 clones, about nine tenths of them seen just once. This clone was counted a single time. The source material was peripheral blood. The TCR was taken from an older woman with active or convalescent COVID-19. The chain is built from TRBV6-2 or TRBV6-3 and TRBJ2-1; 9 nucleotides align to TRBD2. The CDR3 loop reads CASSYPSGRNYNEQFF. DNA of the CDR3: TGTGCCAGCAGTTACCCGAGCGGGAGGAACTACAATGAGCAGTTCTTC.